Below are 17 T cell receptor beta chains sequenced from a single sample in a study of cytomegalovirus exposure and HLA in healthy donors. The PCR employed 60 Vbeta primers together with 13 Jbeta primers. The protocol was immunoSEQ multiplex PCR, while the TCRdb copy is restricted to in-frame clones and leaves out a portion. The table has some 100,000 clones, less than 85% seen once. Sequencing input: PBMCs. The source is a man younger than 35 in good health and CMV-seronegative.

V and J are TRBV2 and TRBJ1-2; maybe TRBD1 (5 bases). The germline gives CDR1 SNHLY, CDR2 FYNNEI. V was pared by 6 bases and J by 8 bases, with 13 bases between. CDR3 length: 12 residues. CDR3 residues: CASRQGWQGYTF. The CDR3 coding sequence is TGTGCCAGCAGGCAGGGTTGGCAAGGCTACACCTTC.

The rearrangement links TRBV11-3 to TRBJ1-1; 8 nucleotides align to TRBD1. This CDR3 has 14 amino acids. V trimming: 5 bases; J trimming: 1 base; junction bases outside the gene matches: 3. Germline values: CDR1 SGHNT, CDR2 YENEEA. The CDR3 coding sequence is TGTGCCAGCAGCCCCGGACAGGGGAACACTGAAGCTTTCTTT. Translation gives CASSPGQGNTEAFF.

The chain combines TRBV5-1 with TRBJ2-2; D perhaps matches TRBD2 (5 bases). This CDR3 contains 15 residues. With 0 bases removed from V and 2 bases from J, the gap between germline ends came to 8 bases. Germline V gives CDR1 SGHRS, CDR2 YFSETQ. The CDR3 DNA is TGCGCCAGCAGCTTGGGAGGGAGTAACACCGGGGAGCTGTTTTTT. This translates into CASSLGGSNTGELFF.

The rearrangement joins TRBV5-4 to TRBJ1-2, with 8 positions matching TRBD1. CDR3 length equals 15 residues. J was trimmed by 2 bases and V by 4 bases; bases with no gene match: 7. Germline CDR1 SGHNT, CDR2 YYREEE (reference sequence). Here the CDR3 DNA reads TGTGCCAGCAGCGTACAGGGGGGAATAAACTATGGCTACACCTTC. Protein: CASSVQGGINYGYTF. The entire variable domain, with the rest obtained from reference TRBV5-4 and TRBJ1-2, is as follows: ETGVTQSPTHLIKTRGQQVTLRCSSQSGHNTVSWYQQALGQGPQFIFQYYREEENGRGNFPPRFSGLQFPNYSSELNVNALELDDSALYLCASSVQGGINYGYTFGSGTRLTVV.

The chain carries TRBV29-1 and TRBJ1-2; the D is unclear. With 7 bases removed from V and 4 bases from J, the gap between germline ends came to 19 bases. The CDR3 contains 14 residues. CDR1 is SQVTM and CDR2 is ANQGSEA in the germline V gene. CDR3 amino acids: CSEVSLRRGYGYTF. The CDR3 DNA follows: TGCAGCGAGGTCAGCTTGAGGAGAGGCTATGGCTACACCTTC. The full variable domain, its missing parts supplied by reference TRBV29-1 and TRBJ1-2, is SAVISQKPSRDICQRGTSLTIQCQVDSQVTMMFWYRQQPGQSLTLIATANQGSEATYESGFVIDKFPISRPNLTFSTLTVSNMSPEDSSIYLCSEVSLRRGYGYTFGSGTRLTVV.

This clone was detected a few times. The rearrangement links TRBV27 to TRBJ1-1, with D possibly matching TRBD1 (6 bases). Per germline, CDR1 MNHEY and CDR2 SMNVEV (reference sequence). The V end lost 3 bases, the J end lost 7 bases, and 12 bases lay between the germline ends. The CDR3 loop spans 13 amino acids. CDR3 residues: CASSLIRGNEAFF. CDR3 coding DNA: TGTGCCAGCAGTTTGATCAGGGGTAATGAAGCTTTCTTT.

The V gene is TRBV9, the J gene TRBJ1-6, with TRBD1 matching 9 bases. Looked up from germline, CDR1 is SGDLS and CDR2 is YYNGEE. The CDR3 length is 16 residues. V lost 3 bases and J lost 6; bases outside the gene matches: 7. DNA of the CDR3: TGTGCCAGCAGCGCACACCGGGACAGGGCTAATTCACCCCTCCACTTT. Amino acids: CASSAHRDRANSPLHF. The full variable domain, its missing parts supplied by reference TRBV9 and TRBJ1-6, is DSGVTQTPKHLITATGQRVTLRCSPRSGDLSVYWYQQSLDQGLQFLIQYYNGEERAKGNILERFSAQQFPDLHSELNLSSLELGDSALYFCASSAHRDRANSPLHFGNGTRLTVT.

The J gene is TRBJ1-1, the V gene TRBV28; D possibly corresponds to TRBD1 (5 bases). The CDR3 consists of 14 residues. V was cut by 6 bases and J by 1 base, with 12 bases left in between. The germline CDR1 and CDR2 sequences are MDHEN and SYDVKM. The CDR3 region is CASSLLGQNTEAFF. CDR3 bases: TGTGCCAGCAGCCTCTTGGGGCAGAACACTGAAGCTTTCTTT.

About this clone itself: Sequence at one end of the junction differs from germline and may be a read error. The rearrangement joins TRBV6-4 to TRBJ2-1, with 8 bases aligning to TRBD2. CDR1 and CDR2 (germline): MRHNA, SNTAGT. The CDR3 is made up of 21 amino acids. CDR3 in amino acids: CASTDDGRAGAPLSSYNEQFF. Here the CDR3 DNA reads TGTGCCAGCACTGACGACGGGAGGGCAGGGGCCCCCCTAAGCTCCTACAATGAGCAGTTCTTC.

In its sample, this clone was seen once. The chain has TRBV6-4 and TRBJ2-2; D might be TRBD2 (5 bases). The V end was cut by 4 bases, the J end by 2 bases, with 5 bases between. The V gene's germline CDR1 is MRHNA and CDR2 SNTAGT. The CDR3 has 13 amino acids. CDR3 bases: TGTGCCAGCAGTGGGACTAACACCGGGGAGCTGTTTTTT. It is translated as CASSGTNTGELFF.

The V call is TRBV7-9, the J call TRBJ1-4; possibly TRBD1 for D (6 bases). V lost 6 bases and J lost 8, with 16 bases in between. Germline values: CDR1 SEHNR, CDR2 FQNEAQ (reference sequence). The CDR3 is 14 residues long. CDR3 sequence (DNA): TGTGCCAGCAGTTCACAGGGCGGCGCGGAAAAACTGTTTTTT. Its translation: CASSSQGGAEKLFF.

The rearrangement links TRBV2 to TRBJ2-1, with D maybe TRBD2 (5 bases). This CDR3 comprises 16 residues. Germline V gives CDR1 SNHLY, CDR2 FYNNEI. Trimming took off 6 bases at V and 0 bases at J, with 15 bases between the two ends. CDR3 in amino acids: CASRPRQRLSYNEQFF. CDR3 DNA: TGTGCCAGCAGACCCCGGCAGCGGCTCTCCTACAATGAGCAGTTCTTC.

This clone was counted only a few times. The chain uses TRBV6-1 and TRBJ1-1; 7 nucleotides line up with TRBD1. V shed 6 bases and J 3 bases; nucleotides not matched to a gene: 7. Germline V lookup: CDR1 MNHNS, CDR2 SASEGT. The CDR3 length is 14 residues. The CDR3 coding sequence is TGTGCCAGCAGATTAACAGGGGAATACACTGAAGCTTTCTTT. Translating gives CASRLTGEYTEAFF.

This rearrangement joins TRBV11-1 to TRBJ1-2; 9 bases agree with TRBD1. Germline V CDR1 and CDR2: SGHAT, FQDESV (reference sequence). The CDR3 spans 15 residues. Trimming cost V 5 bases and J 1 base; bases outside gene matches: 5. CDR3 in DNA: TGTGCCAGCAGCGCAGGGACAGGGAGTAACTATGGCTACACCTTC. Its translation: CASSAGTGSNYGYTF.

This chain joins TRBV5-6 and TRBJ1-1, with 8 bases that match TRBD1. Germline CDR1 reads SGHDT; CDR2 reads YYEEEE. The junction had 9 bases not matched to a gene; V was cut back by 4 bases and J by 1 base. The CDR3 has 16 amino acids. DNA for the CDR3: TGTGCCAGCAGCAGGGACAGGCCGTCAAGGAACACTGAAGCTTTCTTT. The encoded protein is CASSRDRPSRNTEAFF. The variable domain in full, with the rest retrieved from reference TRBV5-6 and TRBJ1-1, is DAGVTQSPTHLIKTRGQQVTLRCSPKSGHDTVSWYQQALGQGPQFIFQYYEEEERQRGNFPDRFSGHQFPNYSSELNVNALLLGDSALYLCASSRDRPSRNTEAFFGQGTRLTVV.

CDR3 coding DNA: TGTGCCAGCCTCCAGGAGGCTAGCGGGCGCTATACGCAGTATTTT. It specifies CASLQEASGRYTQYF. This chain uses TRBV2 with TRBJ2-3; 8 bases agree with TRBD2. Trimming at V came to 8 bases and at J to 7 bases, leaving 14 bases not matched to a gene. Per germline, CDR1 SNHLY and CDR2 FYNNEI. CDR3 size: 15 residues.

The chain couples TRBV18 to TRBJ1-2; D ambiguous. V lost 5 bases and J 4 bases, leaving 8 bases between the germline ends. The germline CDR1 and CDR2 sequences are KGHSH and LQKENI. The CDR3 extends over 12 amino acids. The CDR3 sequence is CASSTDTYGYTF. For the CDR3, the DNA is TGTGCCAGCTCAACAGACACCTATGGCTACACCTTC.